This T cell receptor beta chain appears in the sequencing data of a study of response to subunit inactivated influenza vaccine. The table lists this clonotype with a few counts. Its matching antigen is unknown. Broader study findings: New T cells are recruited in small numbers by each seasonal influenza vaccination, according to the authors' suggestion.

TCRdb used MiXCR to reprocess the RT-PCR reads, holding one entry per CDR3 protein. The table has about 530,000 distinct CDR3 sequences, around 13% seen once. This CDR3 contains 16 residues. The junction had 15 bases not matched to a gene; V was cut back by 3 bases and J by 11 bases. Germline V CDR1 and CDR2: SGDLS, YYNGEE. The material was PBMCs from blood, obtained about 40 days after vaccination. This clonotype was sampled from a man aged 50 to 60 who received an inactivated influenza vaccine. The rearrangement joins TRBV9 to TRBJ2-1, with 9 bases lining up with TRBD2. CDR3 in amino acids: CASSASPGLADGQQFF. CDR3 in DNA: TGTGCCAGCAGCGCTTCACCGGGACTAGCCGACGGTCAGCAGTTCTTC.